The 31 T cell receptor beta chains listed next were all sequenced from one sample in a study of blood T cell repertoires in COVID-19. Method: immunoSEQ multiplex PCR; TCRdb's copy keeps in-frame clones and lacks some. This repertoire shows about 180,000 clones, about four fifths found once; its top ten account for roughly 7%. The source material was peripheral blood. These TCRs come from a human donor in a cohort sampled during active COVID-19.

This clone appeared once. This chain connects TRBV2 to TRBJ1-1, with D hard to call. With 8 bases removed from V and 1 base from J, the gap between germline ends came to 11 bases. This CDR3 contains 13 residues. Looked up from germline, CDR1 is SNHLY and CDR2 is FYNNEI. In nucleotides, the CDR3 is TGTGCCAGCCTCGGAGGGAGGAACACTGAAGCTTTCTTT. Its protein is CASLGGRNTEAFF.

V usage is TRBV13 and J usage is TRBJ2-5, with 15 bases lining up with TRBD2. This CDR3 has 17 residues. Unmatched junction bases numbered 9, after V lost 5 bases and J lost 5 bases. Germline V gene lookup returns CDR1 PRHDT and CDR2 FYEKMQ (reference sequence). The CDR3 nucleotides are TGTGCCAGCAGCATTGGACTAGCGGGGGGGAGGTATGAGACCCAGTACTTC. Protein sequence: CASSIGLAGGRYETQYF.

CDR3 region: CASSPSPRGPQETQYF. CDR3 DNA: TGTGCCAGCAGCCCCTCCCCGCGGGGGCCTCAAGAGACCCAGTACTTC. The V and J genes are TRBV7-6 and TRBJ2-5, with D possibly matching TRBD2 (7 bases). V shed 5 bases and J shed 2 bases, with 18 bases lying between them. The germline gives CDR1 SGHVS, CDR2 FNYEAQ. This CDR3 comprises 16 residues.

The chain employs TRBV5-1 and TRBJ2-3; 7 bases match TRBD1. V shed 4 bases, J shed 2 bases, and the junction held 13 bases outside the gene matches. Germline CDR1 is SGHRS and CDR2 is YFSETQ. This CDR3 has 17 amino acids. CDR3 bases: TGCGCCAGCAGCACCACCGGGACAGAAACTCTCACAGATACGCAGTATTTT. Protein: CASSTTGTETLTDTQYF.

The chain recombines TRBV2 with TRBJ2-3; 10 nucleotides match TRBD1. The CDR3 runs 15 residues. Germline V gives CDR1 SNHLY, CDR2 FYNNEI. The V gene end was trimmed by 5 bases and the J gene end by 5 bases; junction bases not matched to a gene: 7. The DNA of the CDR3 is TGTGCCAGCAGTCCGACAGGGGGCGAAGGAGATACGCAGTATTTT. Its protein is CASSPTGGEGDTQYF.

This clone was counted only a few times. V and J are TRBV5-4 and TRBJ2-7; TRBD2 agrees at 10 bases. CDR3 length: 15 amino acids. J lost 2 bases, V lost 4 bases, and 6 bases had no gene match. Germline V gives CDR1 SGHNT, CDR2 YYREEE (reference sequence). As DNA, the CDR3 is TGTGCCAGCAGCCCCGGACTAGCGGCAGCCTACGAGCAGTACTTC. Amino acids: CASSPGLAAAYEQYF.

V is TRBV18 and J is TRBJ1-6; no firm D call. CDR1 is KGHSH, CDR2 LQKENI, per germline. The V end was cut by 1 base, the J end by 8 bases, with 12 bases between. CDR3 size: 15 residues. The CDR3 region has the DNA TGTGCCAGCTCACCACAGGGAGGGTGGGATTCACCCCTCCACTTT. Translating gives CASSPQGGWDSPLHF.

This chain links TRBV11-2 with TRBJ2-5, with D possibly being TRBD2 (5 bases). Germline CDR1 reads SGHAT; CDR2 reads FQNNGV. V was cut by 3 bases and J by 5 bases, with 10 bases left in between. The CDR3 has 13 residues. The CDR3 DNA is TGTGCCAGCAGCTTTCGCGGGCTGGAGACCCAGTACTTC. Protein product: CASSFRGLETQYF.

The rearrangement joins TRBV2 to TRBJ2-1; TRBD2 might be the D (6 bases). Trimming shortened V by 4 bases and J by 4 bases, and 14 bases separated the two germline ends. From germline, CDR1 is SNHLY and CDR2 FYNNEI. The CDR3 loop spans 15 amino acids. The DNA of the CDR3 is TGTGCCAGCAGTGCCGGGACTCCTACTTACAATGAGCAGTTCTTC. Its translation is CASSAGTPTYNEQFF.

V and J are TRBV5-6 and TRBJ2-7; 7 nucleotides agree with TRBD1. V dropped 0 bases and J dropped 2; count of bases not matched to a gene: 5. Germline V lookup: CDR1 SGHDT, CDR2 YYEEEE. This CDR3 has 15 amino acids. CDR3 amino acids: CASSLAGTVAYEQYF. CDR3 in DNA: TGTGCCAGCAGCTTGGCGGGGACAGTTGCCTACGAGCAGTACTTC.

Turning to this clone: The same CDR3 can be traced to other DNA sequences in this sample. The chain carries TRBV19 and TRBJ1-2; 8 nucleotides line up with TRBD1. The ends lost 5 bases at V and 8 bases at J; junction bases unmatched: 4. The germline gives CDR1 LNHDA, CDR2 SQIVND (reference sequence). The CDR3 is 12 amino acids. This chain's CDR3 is CASSPGGRGYTF. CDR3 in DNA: TGTGCCAGTAGTCCAGGGGGCAGAGGCTACACCTTC.

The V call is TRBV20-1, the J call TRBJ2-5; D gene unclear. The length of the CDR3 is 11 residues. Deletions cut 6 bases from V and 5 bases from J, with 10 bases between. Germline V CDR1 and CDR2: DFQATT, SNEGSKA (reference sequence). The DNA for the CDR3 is TGCAGTGCCCGACCCGGGGAGACCCAGTACTTC. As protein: CSARPGETQYF.

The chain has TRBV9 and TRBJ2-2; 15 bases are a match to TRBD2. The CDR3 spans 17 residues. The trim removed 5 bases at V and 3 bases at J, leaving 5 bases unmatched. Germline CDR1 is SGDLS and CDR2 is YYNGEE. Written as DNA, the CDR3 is TGTGCCAGCAGTGACGGACTAGCGGGGGGGTACACCGGGGAGCTGTTTTTT. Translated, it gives CASSDGLAGGYTGELFF.

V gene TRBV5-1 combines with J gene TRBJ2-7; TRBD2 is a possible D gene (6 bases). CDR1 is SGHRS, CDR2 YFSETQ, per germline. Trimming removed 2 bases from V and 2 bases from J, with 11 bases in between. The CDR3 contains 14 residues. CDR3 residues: CASSFRGIPYEQYF. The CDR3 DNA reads TGCGCCAGCAGCTTCCGCGGGATTCCCTACGAGCAGTACTTC.

CDR3 loop: CASSIYGSRQGNTDTQYF. The CDR3 DNA follows: TGTGCCAGCAGCATCTACGGTAGCCGACAGGGAAACACAGATACGCAGTATTTT. The chain has TRBV9 and TRBJ2-3, with 7 bases aligning to TRBD1. V was pared by 4 bases and J by 2 bases, with 16 bases of the junction left unmatched. The CDR3 length is 18 residues. Germline CDR1 SGDLS, CDR2 YYNGEE.

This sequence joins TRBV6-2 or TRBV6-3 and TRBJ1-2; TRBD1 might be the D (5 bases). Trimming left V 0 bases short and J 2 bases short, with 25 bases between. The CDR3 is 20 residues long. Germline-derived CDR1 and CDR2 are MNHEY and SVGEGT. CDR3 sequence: CASSYSTRGGFTYDNYGYTF. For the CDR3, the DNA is TGTGCCAGCAGTTACTCGACTCGTGGGGGGTTTACATACGACAACTATGGCTACACCTTC.

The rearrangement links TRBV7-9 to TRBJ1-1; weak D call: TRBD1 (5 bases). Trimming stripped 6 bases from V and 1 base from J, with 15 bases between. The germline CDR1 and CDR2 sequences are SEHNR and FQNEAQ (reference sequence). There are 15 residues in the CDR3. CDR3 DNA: TGTGCCAGCAGTCCCAGACAGCTAGGGAACACTGAAGCTTTCTTT. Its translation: CASSPRQLGNTEAFF.

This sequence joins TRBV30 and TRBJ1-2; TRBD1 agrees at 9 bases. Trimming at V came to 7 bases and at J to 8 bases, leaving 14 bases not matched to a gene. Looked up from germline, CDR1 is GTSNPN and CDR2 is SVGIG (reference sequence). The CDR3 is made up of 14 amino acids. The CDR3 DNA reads TGTGCCTCGGTGACAGGGGGGAATTTTAGAGGCTACACCTTC. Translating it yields CASVTGGNFRGYTF.

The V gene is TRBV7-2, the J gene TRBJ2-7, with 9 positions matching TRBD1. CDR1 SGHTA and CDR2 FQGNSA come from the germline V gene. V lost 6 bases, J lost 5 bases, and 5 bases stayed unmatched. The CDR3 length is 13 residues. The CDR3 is CASSRQGDNEQYF. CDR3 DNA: TGTGCCAGCAGTCGACAGGGGGATAACGAGCAGTACTTC.

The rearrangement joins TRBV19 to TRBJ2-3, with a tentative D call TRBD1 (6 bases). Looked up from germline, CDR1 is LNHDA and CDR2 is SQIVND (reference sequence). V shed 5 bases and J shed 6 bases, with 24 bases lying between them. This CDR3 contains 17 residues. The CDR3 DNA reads TGTGCCAGTAGTTCCCCAGGGGTTTTTACGTTGCCGGATACGCAGTATTTT. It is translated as CASSSPGVFTLPDTQYF.

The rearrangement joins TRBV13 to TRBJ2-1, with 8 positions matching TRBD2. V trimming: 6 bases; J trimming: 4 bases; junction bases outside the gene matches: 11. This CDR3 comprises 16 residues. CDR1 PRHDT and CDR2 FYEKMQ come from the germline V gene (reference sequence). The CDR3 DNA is TGTGCCAGCAGTCCCCCGCGGGGGGCCCTTTACAATGAGCAGTTCTTC. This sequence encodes CASSPPRGALYNEQFF.

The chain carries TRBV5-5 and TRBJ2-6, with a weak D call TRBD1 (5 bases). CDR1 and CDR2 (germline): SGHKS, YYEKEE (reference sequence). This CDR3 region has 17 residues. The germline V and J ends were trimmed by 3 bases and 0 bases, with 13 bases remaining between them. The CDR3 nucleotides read TGTGCCAGCAGCTCCTTGACAGCCCACTCTGGGGCCAACGTCCTGACTTTC. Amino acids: CASSSLTAHSGANVLTF.

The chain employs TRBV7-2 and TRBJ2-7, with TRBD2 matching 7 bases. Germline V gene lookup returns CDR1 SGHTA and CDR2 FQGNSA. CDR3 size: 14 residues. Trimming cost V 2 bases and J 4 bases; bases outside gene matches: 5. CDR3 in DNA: TGTGCCAGCAGCTTAACGAACGGGGGGTACGAGCAGTACTTC. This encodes CASSLTNGGYEQYF.

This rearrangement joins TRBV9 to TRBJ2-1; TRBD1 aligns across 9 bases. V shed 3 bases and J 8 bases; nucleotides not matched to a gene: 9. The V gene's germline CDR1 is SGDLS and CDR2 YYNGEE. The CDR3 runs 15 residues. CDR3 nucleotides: TGTGCCAGCAGCGCGTCCGGGACAGGGAAGGATGAGCAGTTCTTC. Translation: CASSASGTGKDEQFF.

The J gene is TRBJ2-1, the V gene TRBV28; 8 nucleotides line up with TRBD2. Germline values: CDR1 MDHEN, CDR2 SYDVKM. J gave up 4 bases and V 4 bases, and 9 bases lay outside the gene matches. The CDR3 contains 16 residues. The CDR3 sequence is CASSSPGLVRYNEQFF. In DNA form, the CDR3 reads TGTGCCAGCAGTTCCCCGGGACTAGTCAGGTACAATGAGCAGTTCTTC.

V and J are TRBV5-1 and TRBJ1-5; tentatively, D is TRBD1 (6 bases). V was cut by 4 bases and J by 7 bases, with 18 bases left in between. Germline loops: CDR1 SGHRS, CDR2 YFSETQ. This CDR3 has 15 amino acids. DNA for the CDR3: TGCGCCAGCAGCCAAACCCACAGGGACGAGCAGCCCCAGCATTTT. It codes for CASSQTHRDEQPQHF.

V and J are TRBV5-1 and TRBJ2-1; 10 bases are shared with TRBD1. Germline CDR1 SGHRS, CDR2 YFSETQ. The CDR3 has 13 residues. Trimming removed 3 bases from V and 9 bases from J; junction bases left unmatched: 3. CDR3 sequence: CASSWTGGPEQFF. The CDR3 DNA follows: TGCGCCAGCAGCTGGACAGGGGGTCCTGAGCAGTTCTTC.

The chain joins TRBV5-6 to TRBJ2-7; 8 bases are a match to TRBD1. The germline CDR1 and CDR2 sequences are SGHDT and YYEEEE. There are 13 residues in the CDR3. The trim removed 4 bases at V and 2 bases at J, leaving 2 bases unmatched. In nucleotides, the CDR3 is TGTGCCAGCAGCATGACAGGGGCCTACGAGCAGTACTTC. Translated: CASSMTGAYEQYF.

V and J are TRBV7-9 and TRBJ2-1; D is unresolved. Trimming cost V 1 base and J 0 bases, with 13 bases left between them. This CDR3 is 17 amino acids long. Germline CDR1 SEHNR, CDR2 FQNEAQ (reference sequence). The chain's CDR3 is CASSLDPASPSYNEQFF. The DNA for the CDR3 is TGTGCCAGCAGCTTAGATCCCGCGTCCCCCTCCTACAATGAGCAGTTCTTC.

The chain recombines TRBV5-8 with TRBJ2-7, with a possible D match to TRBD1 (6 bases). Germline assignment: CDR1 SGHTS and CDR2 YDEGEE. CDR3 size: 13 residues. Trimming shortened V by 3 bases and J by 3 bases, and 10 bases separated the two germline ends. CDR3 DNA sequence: TGTGCCAGCAGCTACCGGGACAACTACGAGCAGTACTTC. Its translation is CASSYRDNYEQYF.

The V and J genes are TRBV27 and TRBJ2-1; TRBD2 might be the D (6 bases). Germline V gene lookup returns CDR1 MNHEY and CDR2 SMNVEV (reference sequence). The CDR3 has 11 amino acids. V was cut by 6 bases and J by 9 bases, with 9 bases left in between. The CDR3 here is CASSLEGEQFF. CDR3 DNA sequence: TGTGCCAGCAGCCTGGAGGGTGAGCAGTTCTTC.